The rows below give T cell receptor beta chains drawn from one sample of a study of cytomegalovirus exposure and HLA in healthy donors. The data were produced by immunoSEQ multiplex PCR, yet TCRdb's version contains in-frame clones alone and is incomplete. The sample carries 150,000 to 160,000 clones, less than 80% recorded once. Material: PBMCs. These receptors were taken from a young man in good health and CMV-seronegative. The CDR3 runs from the conserved cysteine through the conserved F or W. D genes are given only for firm matches. Where a row states a size, it is once, few, many or the class of an expanded clone; other rows omit it.

clone_size	v_call	d_call	j_call	cdr3_nt	cdr3_aa
.	TRBV7-2	TRBD2	TRBJ2-1	TGTGCCAGCAGCTTAGCTCGGGGGGTCTACAATGAGCAGTTCTTC	CASSLARGVYNEQFF
once	TRBV30	TRBD1	TRBJ2-7	TGTGCCTGGAGTGTACTAACAGGGGGCGCTTACGAGCAGTACTTC	CAWSVLTGGAYEQYF
.	TRBV30	.	TRBJ2-7	TGTGCCTTTAGGATGCAGGGCGTAACCTACGAGCAGTACTTC	CAFRMQGVTYEQYF
.	TRBV29-1	TRBD1	TRBJ2-3	TGCAGCGTTGGGACAGGGGACGACACAGATACGCAGTATTTT	CSVGTGDDTDTQYF
.	TRBV27	.	TRBJ1-1	TGTGCCAGCAGTTTATCGAGAGTGAACACTGAAGCTTTCTTT	CASSLSRVNTEAFF
.	TRBV5-4	TRBD2	TRBJ2-5	TGTGCCAGCAGCGGAGGGCTTGGGCTAGCGGGGGTCCAAGAGACCCAGTACTTC	CASSGGLGLAGVQETQYF
few	TRBV5-4	.	TRBJ1-6	TGTGCCAGCAGCTTGGGGGGCCGCAATTCACCCCTCCACTTT	CASSLGGRNSPLHF
few	TRBV10-3	TRBD1	TRBJ1-2	TGTGCCACGAGGACAGGGGGCGCCGGCTATGGCTACACCTTC	CATRTGGAGYGYTF
once	TRBV19	TRBD1	TRBJ2-5	TGTGCCAGTAGATTAGGACAGGGGGAAGAGACCCAGTACTTC	CASRLGQGEETQYF
.	TRBV18	TRBD2	TRBJ2-5	TGTGCCAGCTCACCTCACGCGACGGGGGGGCGGGAGACCCAGTACTTC	CASSPHATGGRETQYF
.	TRBV19	TRBD2	TRBJ2-4	TGTGCCAGTAGTTCCCGGGGGGGAGCCAAAAACATTCAGTACTTC	CASSSRGGAKNIQYF
.	TRBV4-3	TRBD1	TRBJ1-2	TGCGCCAGCAGCCAAGAGGGGACAGACTATGGCTACACCTTC	CASSQEGTDYGYTF
.	TRBV5-1	TRBD1	TRBJ2-1	TGCGCCAGCAGCTTAGGACAGGGGGCTTCGGATGAGCAGTTCTTC	CASSLGQGASDEQFF
.	TRBV10-3	TRBD1	TRBJ1-2	TGTGCCACCGGGACAGGGGGAAACTATGGCTACACCTTC	CATGTGGNYGYTF
.	TRBV7-9	TRBD1	TRBJ2-2	TGTGCCAGCAGCCCCCGGACAGGGACCGGGGAGCTGTTTTTT	CASSPRTGTGELFF
.	TRBV28	TRBD2	TRBJ2-3	TGTGCCAGCAGTTTCCCGGCCAGCGGGGCCGGGGTCCGAAGCACAGATACGCAGTATTTT	CASSFPASGAGVRSTDTQYF
.	TRBV28	.	TRBJ2-7	TGTGCCAGCAGTTTAGCGGAGGGGGGGGCCTACGAGCAGTACTTC	CASSLAEGGAYEQYF
.	TRBV7-3	TRBD1	TRBJ2-2	TGTGCCAGCAGCTTAGGGGACAGGGGCACCGGGGAGCTGTTTTTT	CASSLGDRGTGELFF
.	TRBV6-1	.	TRBJ1-5	TGTGCCAGCAGTGAAGACTTCGGGAGGGGATATAGCAATCAGCCCCAGCATTTT	CASSEDFGRGYSNQPQHF
.	TRBV27	.	TRBJ1-2	TGTGCCAGCAGTTTTCACCAGGGTACCTATGGCTACACCTTC	CASSFHQGTYGYTF
.	TRBV5-6	.	TRBJ1-2	TGTGCCAGCAGCCCCGCAAGAGGGAGGCTACTTGGCTACACCTTC	CASSPARGRLLGYTF
.	TRBV9	TRBD1	TRBJ2-5	TGTGCCAGCAGCCCCGGGACAGTCCGTTACCAAGAGACCCAGTACTTC	CASSPGTVRYQETQYF
.	TRBV14	.	TRBJ2-3	TGTGCCAGCAGCCAGGATTATGGGCCGGGATTAACAGATACGCAGTATTTT	CASSQDYGPGLTDTQYF
once	TRBV6-1	.	TRBJ1-2	TGTGCCAGCAGTGGCCCTACAGGACACTATGGCTACACCTTC	CASSGPTGHYGYTF
.	TRBV5-1	.	TRBJ1-1	TGCGCCAGCAGCCTTGCCGGGGGGAGTAACACTGAAGCTTTCTTT	CASSLAGGSNTEAFF
.	TRBV29-1	.	TRBJ1-1	TGCAGCGTTTCCCCTCGGACAGAGAACACTGAAGCTTTCTTT	CSVSPRTENTEAFF
.	TRBV6-5	TRBD1	TRBJ2-5	TGTGCCAGCAGTTACGGGACAGGGTCCGGAGAGACCCAGTACTTC	CASSYGTGSGETQYF
once	TRBV30	.	TRBJ1-1	TGTGCCTGGGTCGACTTGGTGAACACTGAAGCTTTCTTT	CAWVDLVNTEAFF
once	TRBV2	.	TRBJ1-1	TGTGCCAGCAGTGAACCCAGGGGAGTTTCGCTAAACACTGAAGCTTTCTTT	CASSEPRGVSLNTEAFF
.	TRBV6-5	TRBD1	TRBJ1-1	TGTGCCAGCAGTGCGACAGGGGGGAAAACTGAAGCTTTCTTT	CASSATGGKTEAFF
.	TRBV7-8	.	TRBJ2-2	TGTGCCAGCAGCTCCCGAACAACACAGAACACCGGGGAGCTGTTTTTT	CASSSRTTQNTGELFF
.	TRBV5-5	.	TRBJ2-7	TGTGCCAGCAGCTTGGCCCGGGGCCAGGGGGGCTACGAGCAGTACTTC	CASSLARGQGGYEQYF
.	TRBV6-5	.	TRBJ1-1	TGTGCCAGCAGTGGGCCCGAAAGGACTGAAGCTTTCTTT	CASSGPERTEAFF
once	TRBV5-4	TRBD1	TRBJ2-7	TGTGCCAGCAGCCGACAGGGGGCTTTCTACGAGCAGTACTTC	CASSRQGAFYEQYF
.	TRBV19	TRBD1	TRBJ1-2	TGTGCCAGTAGTATTGCCAGGGGGCGTGGCTACACCTTC	CASSIARGRGYTF
.	TRBV27	TRBD2	TRBJ2-5	TGTGCCAGCACTACTAGCGGGGGGGCAAGAGAGACCCAGTACTTC	CASTTSGGARETQYF
.	TRBV4-1	.	TRBJ2-6	TGCGCCAGCAGCCAAGTGTTTGGGCTCTCTGGGGCCAACGTCCTGACTTTC	CASSQVFGLSGANVLTF
once	TRBV27	TRBD2	TRBJ2-5	TGTGCCAGCAGGGGGACTAGCGGGGGCCAAGAGACCCAGTACTTC	CASRGTSGGQETQYF
.	TRBV29-1	.	TRBJ2-1	TGCAGCGTTGGCCTCGCAGGGTCTGAGTTCTTC	CSVGLAGSEFF
.	TRBV15	TRBD2	TRBJ2-1	TGTGCCACCAGCAAATGGGGGGGATCCTACAATGAGCAGTTCTTC	CATSKWGGSYNEQFF
.	TRBV5-6	.	TRBJ2-5	TGTGCCAGCAGCTCGGAAGGGGTCCAAGAGACCCAGTACTTC	CASSSEGVQETQYF
few	TRBV13	TRBD1	TRBJ2-2	TGTGCCAGCAGCCCCCGACAGGGGGGGGGCGGGGAGCTGTTTTTT	CASSPRQGGGGELFF
.	TRBV28	.	TRBJ2-7	TGTGCCAGCAGCCAAGCCTCCGGGATTGAATGGGACGAGCAGTACTTC	CASSQASGIEWDEQYF
.	TRBV7-6	TRBD1	TRBJ2-2	TGTGCCAGCAGCCAAGGAGGACAGGGGGCTGATGACGGGGAGCTGTTTTTT	CASSQGGQGADDGELFF
few	TRBV27	.	TRBJ1-5	TGTGCCAGCAGTTTATCTCGGGGGAGTCAGCCCCAGCATTTT	CASSLSRGSQPQHF
.	TRBV2	.	TRBJ2-5	TGTGCCAGCAGTGAATGGAGGGGCCTCCAAGAGACCCAGTACTTC	CASSEWRGLQETQYF
once	TRBV30	.	TRBJ2-3	TGTGCCTGGACGCGGCCCGAATGGGATACGCAGTATTTT	CAWTRPEWDTQYF
.	TRBV28	TRBD1	TRBJ2-7	TGTGCCAGCCGGGGACAGACCTACGAGCAGTACTTC	CASRGQTYEQYF
.	TRBV30	TRBD1	TRBJ1-1	TGTGCCTGGAGGGGACAGGACTACACTGAAGCTTTCTTT	CAWRGQDYTEAFF